This TCR beta chain originates from a study of pediatric ulcerative colitis. Study conclusions and caveats: Two rectal clonotypes were found only in ulcerative colitis patients, all of them. Rectal repertoires separated controls, mild-moderate and acute severe colitis.

The J segment lost 8 bases and the V segment lost 5 bases, leaving 10 bases of the junction unmatched. In germline, CDR1 is SGHNT, CDR2 YYREEE (reference sequence). This CDR3 has 14 residues. One to two pinch biopsies were taken from the rectum during colonoscopy. Before the diagnostic colonoscopy, ulcerative colitis patients were free of immunosuppressive medication. Samples were sequenced at Survey level, maximum 500,000 reads. Clones were sequenced by immunoSEQ multiplex PCR, and TCRdb holds only the in-frame ones, with some missing. The sample holds over 45,000 clones, about 78% seen once. Note on this clone: Its antigen is not known.

The material sequenced was gut tissue. The genes are TRBV5-4 and TRBJ2-1; TRBD1 aligns across 7 bases. This clonotype was obtained from a girl aged 10 to 17 with moderate ulcerative colitis. CDR3 in DNA: TGTGCCAGCAGTCCACAATCGACAGGGTATGAGCAGTTCTTC. Translated: CASSPQSTGYEQFF.